This TCR beta chain came from a study of CD8+ T cells in alopecia areata. Study background: Each recipient was an approximately 7-11-week-old female C3H/HeJ mouse given skin from a 6-12-month-old C3H/HeJ donor with spontaneous alopecia.

Of note for this clone: The antigen remains unidentified. The germline and genes are mouse ones. The read ends 4 residues before the CDR3 terminus; that terminus is restored from the germline J gene. Other DNA sequences in this specimen translate into the identical CDR3.

RNA, once extracted, was reverse transcribed into cDNA for use as the sequencing template. Clones were read by immunoSEQ multiplex PCR, and TCRdb kept only the in-frame ones, dropping some. Recorded here are roughly 260,000 clones, none singletons. Study observations and caveats: Scalp samples also yield sequences from resident alphabeta T cells of normal skin. Clonality exceeded that of normal scalp in lesional scalp, most notably in alopecia totalis/universalis.

Sorting of pooled cutaneous lymph node cells used CD4, CD8alpha, NKG2D, NKG2ACE and other markers. CDR1 is NSHNY and CDR2 is SYGAGN in the germline V gene. The CDR3 has 15 residues. J lost 3 bases, V lost 3 bases, and 0 bases had no gene match. Material: CD4+ T cells sorted from a lymph node. The chain recombines TRBV13-1 with TRBJ2-3; 14 positions agree with TRBD2. This clonotype originated in a C3H/HeJ mouse with alopecia areata. For this strain, the MHC haplotype corresponds to H2-k. The DNA read from the CDR3 is TGTGCCAGCAGTGGGGACTGGGGGGGCGCAGAA. Its protein is CASSGDWGGAE. The complete CDR3 sequence is CASSGDWGGAETLYF.